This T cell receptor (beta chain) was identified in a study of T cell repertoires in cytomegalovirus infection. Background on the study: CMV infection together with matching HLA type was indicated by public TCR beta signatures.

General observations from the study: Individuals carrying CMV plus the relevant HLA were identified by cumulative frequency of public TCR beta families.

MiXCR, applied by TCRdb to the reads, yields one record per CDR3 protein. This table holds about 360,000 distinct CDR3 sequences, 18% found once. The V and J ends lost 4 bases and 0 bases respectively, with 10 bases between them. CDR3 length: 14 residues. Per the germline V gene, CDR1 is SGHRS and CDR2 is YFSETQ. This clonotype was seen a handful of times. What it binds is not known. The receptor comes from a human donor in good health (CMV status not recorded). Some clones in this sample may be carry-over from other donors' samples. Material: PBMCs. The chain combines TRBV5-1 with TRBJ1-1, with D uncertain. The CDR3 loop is CASSGHTMNTEAFF. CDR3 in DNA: TGCGCCAGCAGCGGGCATACTATGAACACTGAAGCTTTCTTT.